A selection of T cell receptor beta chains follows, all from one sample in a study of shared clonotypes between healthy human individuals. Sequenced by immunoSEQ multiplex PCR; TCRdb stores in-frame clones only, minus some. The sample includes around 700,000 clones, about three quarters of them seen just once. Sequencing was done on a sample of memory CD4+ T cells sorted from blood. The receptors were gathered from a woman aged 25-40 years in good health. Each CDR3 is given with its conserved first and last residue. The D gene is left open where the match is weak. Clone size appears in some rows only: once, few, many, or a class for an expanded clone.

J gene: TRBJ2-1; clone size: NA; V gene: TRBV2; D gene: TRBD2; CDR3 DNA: TGTGCCAGCAGACCGCAGGGACTAGCGAAGAATGAGCAGTTCTTC; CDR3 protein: CASRPQGLAKNEQFF
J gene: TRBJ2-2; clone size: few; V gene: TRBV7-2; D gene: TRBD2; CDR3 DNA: TGTGCCAGCAGCTTAGAGCTAGCGGGAGGGCCAAACGGGGAGCTGTTTTTT; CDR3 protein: CASSLELAGGPNGELFF
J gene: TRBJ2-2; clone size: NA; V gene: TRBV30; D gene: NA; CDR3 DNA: TGTGCCTGGAGGGGCGGGGCCACCGGGGAGCTGTTTTTT; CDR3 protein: CAWRGGATGELFF
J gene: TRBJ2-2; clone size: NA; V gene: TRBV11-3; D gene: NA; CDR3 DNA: TGTGCCAGCAGTCTCGGGACTGGAGAATCCGGGGAGCTGTTTTTT; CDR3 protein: CASSLGTGESGELFF
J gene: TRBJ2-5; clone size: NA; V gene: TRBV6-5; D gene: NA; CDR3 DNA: TGTGCCAGCAGTTACGGTAGACAGGCCTTGACCCAGTACTTC; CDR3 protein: CASSYGRQALTQYF
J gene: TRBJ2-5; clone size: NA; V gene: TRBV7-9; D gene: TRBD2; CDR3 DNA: TGTGCCAGCAGCTCTGGGGCCGCTAGCGGGAGGTTAGTGGAGACCCAGTACTTC; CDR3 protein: CASSSGAASGRLVETQYF
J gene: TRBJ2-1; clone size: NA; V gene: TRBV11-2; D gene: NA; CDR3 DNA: TGTGCCAGCAGCTTAGATTGGGCCTACAATGAGCAGTTCTTC; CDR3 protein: CASSLDWAYNEQFF
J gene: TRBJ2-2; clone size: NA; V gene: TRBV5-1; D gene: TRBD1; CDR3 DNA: TGCGCCAGCAGCCGGACAGGGTCGGACACCGGGGAGCTGTTTTTT; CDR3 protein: CASSRTGSDTGELFF
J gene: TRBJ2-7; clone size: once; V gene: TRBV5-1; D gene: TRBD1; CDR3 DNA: TGCGCCAGCAGCTCGGGACGGGACAGGGTAGCCTACGAGCAGTACTTC; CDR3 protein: CASSSGRDRVAYEQYF
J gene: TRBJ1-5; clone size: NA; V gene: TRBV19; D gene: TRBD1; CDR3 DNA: TGTGCCACCATGGGACAGGGAGATCAGCCCCAGCATTTT; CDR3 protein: CATMGQGDQPQHF
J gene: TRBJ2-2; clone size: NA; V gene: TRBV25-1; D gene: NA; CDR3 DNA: TGTGCCAGCAGTGAACGGGGAACCGGGGAGCTGTTTTTT; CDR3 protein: CASSERGTGELFF
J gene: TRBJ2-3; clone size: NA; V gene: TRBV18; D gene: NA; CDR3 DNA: TGTGCCAGCTCACCACCCACAACAGATACGCAGTATTTT; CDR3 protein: CASSPPTTDTQYF